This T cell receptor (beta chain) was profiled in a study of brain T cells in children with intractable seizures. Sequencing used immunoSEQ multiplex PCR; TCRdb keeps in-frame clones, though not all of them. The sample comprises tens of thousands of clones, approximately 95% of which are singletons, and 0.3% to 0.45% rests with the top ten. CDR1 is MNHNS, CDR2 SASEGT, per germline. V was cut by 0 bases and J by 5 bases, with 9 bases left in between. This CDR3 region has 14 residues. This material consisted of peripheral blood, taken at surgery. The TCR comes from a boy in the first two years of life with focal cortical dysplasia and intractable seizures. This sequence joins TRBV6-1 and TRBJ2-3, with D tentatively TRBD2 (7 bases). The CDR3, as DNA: TGTGCCAGCAGTGAAGCGGGGGGGCGAGATACGCAGTATTTT. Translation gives CASSEAGGRDTQYF.